These 10 T cell receptor beta chains were sequenced from one sample in a study of cytomegalovirus exposure and HLA in healthy donors. The PCR was carried out with 60 Vbeta primers and 13 Jbeta primers. TCRdb's table, derived via immunoSEQ multiplex PCR, lists solely in-frame clones and lacks some. The table has roughly 150,000 clones, around 79% seen once. What was sequenced was PBMCs. These receptors all come from a man aged 25-40 years in good health and CMV-seropositive.

V gene TRBV5-1 combines with J gene TRBJ2-5, with TRBD1 matching 10 bases. V gave up 4 bases and J gave up 1 base; unmatched junction bases: 10. CDR1 is SGHRS, CDR2 YFSETQ, per germline. This CDR3 has 17 residues. The CDR3: CASSNKHDRGLQETQYF. The CDR3 DNA sequence: TGCGCCAGCAGCAACAAACACGACAGGGGGCTCCAAGAGACCCAGTACTTC.

In DNA, the CDR3 is TGTGCCAGCAGCTTAGGAGGCAGAGAAGCTTTCTTT. Translating it yields CASSLGGREAFF. The chain couples TRBV11-3 to TRBJ1-1, with D unclear. The CDR3 has 12 amino acids. In germline, CDR1 is SGHNT, CDR2 YENEEA. Trimming removed 1 base from V and 8 bases from J, with 8 bases in between.

This clone is a singleton in its sample. The genes are TRBV5-1 and TRBJ2-3; D is perhaps TRBD2 (6 bases). The length of the CDR3 is 13 residues. The ends were cut back, 5 bases at V and 3 bases at J, with 10 bases in the middle. Germline V lookup: CDR1 SGHRS, CDR2 YFSETQ. CDR3 in amino acids: CASSREWTDTQYF. CDR3 nucleotide sequence: TGCGCCAGCAGTCGGGAGTGGACAGATACGCAGTATTTT.

The V call is TRBV30, the J call TRBJ2-2; possibly TRBD1 for D (6 bases). V gave up 3 bases and J gave up 7 bases, with 15 bases separating them. The CDR3 loop spans 14 amino acids. Germline assignment: CDR1 GTSNPN and CDR2 SVGIG (reference sequence). CDR3 nucleotide sequence: TGTGCCTGGAGCCCCAGGGGTTTGAGCGGGGAGCTGTTTTTT. Translation gives CAWSPRGLSGELFF.

V usage is TRBV6-1 and J usage is TRBJ2-3; D is possibly TRBD1 (6 bases). The CDR3 is made up of 14 amino acids. Trimming removed 6 bases at V and 1 base at J, with 11 bases between. Germline CDR1 is MNHNS and CDR2 is SASEGT. CDR3 DNA sequence: TGTGCCAGCAGACTACAGGGTGGCACAGATACGCAGTATTTT. Its translation is CASRLQGGTDTQYF.

The CDR3 DNA follows: TGTGCCAGCAGGAAAAGTAGCCCCTACAATGAGCAGTTCTTC. Amino acids: CASRKSSPYNEQFF. The rearrangement joins TRBV2 to TRBJ2-1; D gene uncertain. V was shortened by 6 bases and J by 2 bases, with 11 bases between the two germline ends. Germline V gene lookup returns CDR1 SNHLY and CDR2 FYNNEI. The CDR3 has 14 residues.

The J gene is TRBJ2-7, the V gene TRBV7-8; possibly TRBD1 for D (5 bases). The germline V and J ends were trimmed by 1 base and 0 bases, with 10 bases remaining between them. This CDR3 is built from 15 residues. Germline V lookup: CDR1 SGHVS, CDR2 FQNEAQ. CDR3 loop: CASSLGADSSYEQYF. CDR3 DNA: TGTGCCAGCAGCTTAGGTGCCGACAGCTCCTACGAGCAGTACTTC.

The rearrangement uses TRBV6-4 and TRBJ2-1, with 10 bases lining up with TRBD1. The CDR3 has 15 amino acids. V dropped 4 bases and J dropped 6; count of bases not matched to a gene: 6. Germline CDR1 reads MRHNA; CDR2 reads SNTAGT. The CDR3 region has the DNA TGTGCCAGCAGTGTAGCGGGACAGGGGCCCAATGAGCAGTTCTTC. This codes for CASSVAGQGPNEQFF.

As DNA, the CDR3 is TGTGCCAGCAGCTTGTCGGACAGGGGCCTTTTTAACTATGGCTACACCTTC. Translated: CASSLSDRGLFNYGYTF. V gene TRBV5-6 combines with J gene TRBJ1-2; 9 bases map to TRBD1. Germline loops: CDR1 SGHDT, CDR2 YYEEEE. The CDR3 runs 17 residues. The J segment lost 1 base and the V segment lost 1 base, leaving 8 bases of the junction unmatched.

This clone appeared a few times. This chain uses TRBV5-6 with TRBJ2-7; TRBD1 is a possible D gene (7 bases). CDR1 SGHDT and CDR2 YYEEEE come from the germline V gene. Trimming cost V 3 bases and J 3 bases, with 22 bases left between them. This CDR3 is built from 17 residues. Here the CDR3 reads CASSSGGGRGAYYEQYF. The CDR3 coding sequence is TGTGCCAGCAGCTCCGGGGGTGGCAGGGGGGCATACTACGAGCAGTACTTC.